The 15 T cell receptor beta chains given below trace back to one sample, sequenced in a study of cytomegalovirus exposure and HLA in healthy donors. Use of 60 Vbeta and 13 Jbeta primers characterized the PCR. Assay: immunoSEQ multiplex PCR; the TCRdb copy retains only in-frame clones and omits some. The sample consists of 90,000 to 150,000 clones, roughly 80% of them appearing once. Material for sequencing was PBMCs. These receptors all stem from a man in his fifties or sixties in good health and CMV-seropositive.

The chain couples TRBV7-9 to TRBJ2-5, with D hard to call. This CDR3 region has 14 residues. From germline, CDR1 is SEHNR and CDR2 FQNEAQ (reference sequence). The V and J ends lost 0 bases and 0 bases respectively, with 5 bases between them. The CDR3 protein is CASSLATDQETQYF. Written as DNA, the CDR3 is TGTGCCAGCAGCTTAGCTACTGACCAAGAGACCCAGTACTTC.

The genes are TRBV6-1 and TRBJ1-5; D gene unclear. Deletions cut 6 bases from V and 6 bases from J, with 18 bases between. CDR3 length: 15 amino acids. CDR1 is MNHNS and CDR2 is SASEGT in the germline V gene. CDR3 sequence: CASRANIISRQPQHF. Here the CDR3 DNA reads TGTGCCAGCAGGGCCAATATTATCTCTCGTCAGCCCCAGCATTTT.

The chain employs TRBV30 and TRBJ1-6, with 7 nucleotides matching TRBD1. The CDR3 extends over 15 amino acids. J gave up 4 bases and V 6 bases, and 9 bases lay outside the gene matches. The germline V gene has CDR1 GTSNPN and CDR2 SVGIG (reference sequence). As DNA, the CDR3 is TGTGCCTGCGACAGGGTGGGGGGTTATAATTCACCCCTCCACTTT. Translated, it gives CACDRVGGYNSPLHF. Filled out from reference TRBV30 and TRBJ1-6, the complete variable domain reads SQTIHQWPATLVQPVGSPLSLECTVEGTSNPNLYWYRQAAGRGLQLLFYSVGIGQISSEVPQNLSASRPQDRQFILSSKKLLLSDSGFYLCACDRVGGYNSPLHFGNGTRLTVT.

The CDR3 here is CASSLFTPGQGVGEQFF. CDR3 nucleotide sequence: TGTGCCAGCAGTTTGTTTACACCGGGACAGGGGGTCGGTGAGCAGTTCTTC. The chain uses TRBV28 and TRBJ2-1; TRBD1 agrees at 11 bases. Trimming at V came to 3 bases and at J to 9 bases, leaving 13 bases not matched to a gene. The length of the CDR3 is 17 residues. Germline V gene lookup returns CDR1 MDHEN and CDR2 SYDVKM.

The rearrangement links TRBV5-1 to TRBJ2-2; 7 bases are shared with TRBD2. Germline V lookup: CDR1 SGHRS, CDR2 YFSETQ. The CDR3 is 19 residues long. V gave up 0 bases and J gave up 5 bases; unmatched junction bases: 16. This CDR3 is CASSLERGRSFPGTGELFF. CDR3 bases: TGCGCCAGCAGCTTGGAGCGGGGTCGATCCTTCCCTGGAACCGGGGAGCTGTTTTTT.

This sequence joins TRBV10-3 and TRBJ1-1; possible D gene TRBD1, 5 bases. CDR1 and CDR2 from the germline V gene are ENHRY and SYGVKD. The CDR3 spans 17 residues. V was trimmed by 6 bases and J by 1 base, leaving 21 bases between them. The CDR3 nucleotides are TGTGCCATCAGGGATCAGGGTAGCATATTCAAGAACACTGAAGCTTTCTTT. Its protein is CAIRDQGSIFKNTEAFF.

The chain couples TRBV5-4 to TRBJ2-7, with D possibly matching TRBD1 (6 bases). The CDR3 runs 12 residues. Germline CDR1 is SGHNT and CDR2 is YYREEE (reference sequence). V was cut by 2 bases and J by 11 bases, with 14 bases left in between. Here the CDR3 DNA reads TGTGCCAGCAGCTTACAGGACAGTCAAAAGTACTTC. Translating it yields CASSLQDSQKYF.

The V and J genes are TRBV30 and TRBJ1-2, with a tentative D call TRBD1 (5 bases). This CDR3 region has 14 residues. Germline CDR1 reads GTSNPN; CDR2 reads SVGIG (reference sequence). The ends were cut back, 7 bases at V and 8 bases at J, with 23 bases in the middle. The CDR3 region has the DNA TGTGCCTCAACGGGGGGACCTTCGACGAGGGGCTACACCTTC. Its protein is CASTGGPSTRGYTF.

This clone has more than one count but fewer than ten. V usage is TRBV6-5 and J usage is TRBJ2-5; 7 nucleotides line up with TRBD1. The V gene end was trimmed by 6 bases and the J gene end by 3 bases; junction bases not matched to a gene: 7. CDR1 and CDR2 from the germline V gene are MNHEY and SVGAGI. This CDR3 comprises 14 residues. Here the CDR3 DNA reads TGTGCCAGCAGAGAGACAGGGACCAAAGAGACCCAGTACTTC. Translation: CASRETGTKETQYF.

This clone showed up just a few times. The rearrangement uses TRBV9 and TRBJ1-6; perhaps TRBD1 as D (6 bases). Germline CDR1 is SGDLS and CDR2 is YYNGEE. V dropped 0 bases and J dropped 9 bases, with 16 bases sitting between them. The CDR3 runs to 16 residues. DNA of the CDR3: TGTGCCAGCAGCGTAGAAGCTCAGGGGCGGAGTTCACCCCTCCACTTT. This codes for CASSVEAQGRSSPLHF.

This clone was seen once. The chain carries TRBV5-1 and TRBJ2-1, with 10 nucleotides matching TRBD1. The CDR3 is 16 amino acids. The germline V gene has CDR1 SGHRS and CDR2 YFSETQ. The junction had 5 bases not matched to a gene; V was cut back by 0 bases and J by 5 bases. CDR3 in amino acids: CASSLGQGAQNNEQFF. CDR3 sequence (DNA): TGCGCCAGCAGCTTGGGACAGGGGGCGCAGAACAATGAGCAGTTCTTC.

In nucleotides, the CDR3 is TGTGCCAGCAGTACCATAACAGGGACCTCCTACGAGCAGTACTTC. It encodes CASSTITGTSYEQYF. The genes are TRBV6-6 and TRBJ2-7; D possibly corresponds to TRBD1 (6 bases). With 5 bases removed from V and 0 bases from J, the gap between germline ends came to 14 bases. CDR3 length equals 15 residues. From germline, CDR1 is MNHNY and CDR2 SVGAGI (reference sequence).

The chain carries TRBV9 and TRBJ1-2; D might be TRBD1 (5 bases). Deletions cut 0 bases from V and 5 bases from J, with 14 bases between. The germline gives CDR1 SGDLS, CDR2 YYNGEE. The CDR3 extends over 15 amino acids. The CDR3: CASSVAPGREYGYTF. The CDR3 nucleotides are TGTGCCAGCAGCGTAGCCCCGGGACGGGAGTATGGCTACACCTTC.

This clone has only a few counts. The chain links TRBV4-1 to TRBJ2-1; 11 bases are a match to TRBD1. Trimming cost V 0 bases and J 8 bases; bases outside gene matches: 6. The CDR3 runs to 16 residues. The germline CDR1 and CDR2 sequences are MGHRA and YSYEKL. In DNA form, the CDR3 reads TGCGCCAGCAGCCAAGAAGGGACAGGGGGTTTCGATGAGCAGTTCTTC. It encodes CASSQEGTGGFDEQFF.

The chain employs TRBV10-3 and TRBJ1-2, with 10 bases fitting TRBD1. The J segment lost 6 bases and the V segment lost 8 bases, leaving 3 bases of the junction unmatched. CDR1 and CDR2 (germline): ENHRY, SYGVKD. The CDR3 has 12 amino acids. CDR3 in DNA: TGTGCCATCTCGGACAGGGGGAATGGCTACACCTTC. Protein sequence: CAISDRGNGYTF.